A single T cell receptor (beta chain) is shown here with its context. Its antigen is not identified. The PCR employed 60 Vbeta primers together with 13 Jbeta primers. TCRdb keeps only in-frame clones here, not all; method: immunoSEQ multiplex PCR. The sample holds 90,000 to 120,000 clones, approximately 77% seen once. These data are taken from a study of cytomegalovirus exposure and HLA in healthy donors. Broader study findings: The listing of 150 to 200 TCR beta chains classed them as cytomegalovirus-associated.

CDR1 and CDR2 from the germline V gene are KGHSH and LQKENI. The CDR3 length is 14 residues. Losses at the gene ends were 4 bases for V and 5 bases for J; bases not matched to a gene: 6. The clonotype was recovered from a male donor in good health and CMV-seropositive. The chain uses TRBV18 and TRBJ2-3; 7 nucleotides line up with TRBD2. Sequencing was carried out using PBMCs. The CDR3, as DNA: TGTGCCAGCTCACTTGTAGCGGGCCAAGATACGCAGTATTTT. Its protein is CASSLVAGQDTQYF.